The next 26 T cell receptor beta chains were all read from a single sample in a study of Graves' ophthalmopathy and Graves' hyperthyroidism. Amplification of TCR beta CDR3 regions used RNA transcripts. The workflow started with a first-round RT-PCR run with HTBI primers and then moved on to a second-round multiplex PCR. TCRdb recomputed calls from the multiplex PCR reads with MiXCR, one row per CDR3 protein. This sample carries about 370,000 distinct CDR3 sequences, about a sixth of them seen once, and the ten largest clones take 2% to 3%. Sequencing input: peripheral blood. Receptors originate from an adult woman with stable Graves' hyperthyroidism.

This clonotype was observed at least ten times. This chain's CDR3 is CASSFPEDRETQYF. Here the CDR3 DNA reads TGTGCCAGCAGCTTCCCGGAGGACAGGGAGACCCAGTACTTC. The rearrangement links TRBV13 to TRBJ2-5, with 7 nucleotides matching TRBD1. Germline V CDR1 and CDR2: PRHDT, FYEKMQ (reference sequence). The ends lost 3 bases at V and 5 bases at J; junction bases unmatched: 6. The CDR3 length is 14 residues. Looking up the rest from reference TRBV13 and TRBJ2-5 gives the full variable domain: AAGVIQSPRHLIKEKRETATLKCYPIPRHDTVYWYQQGPGQDPQFLISFYEKMQSDKGSIPDRFSAQQFSDYHSELNMSSLELGDSALYFCASSFPEDRETQYFGPGTRLLVL.

This clonotype came up many times. This sequence joins TRBV29-1 and TRBJ1-3; D possibly corresponds to TRBD1 (6 bases). Trimming removed 7 bases from V and 3 bases from J, with 13 bases in between. The CDR3 has 13 residues. The germline V gene has CDR1 SQVTM and CDR2 ANQGSEA. The CDR3, as DNA: TGCAGCGCTCATGGAGGGGGTGGAAACACCATATATTTT. Its translation is CSAHGGGGNTIYF.

This clonotype was seen at least ten times. J is TRBJ2-7 and V is TRBV24-1, with 7 bases fitting TRBD2. This CDR3 has 14 residues. V gave up 3 bases and J gave up 3 bases; unmatched junction bases: 4. Germline lookup yields CDR1 KGHDR and CDR2 SFDVKD. DNA for the CDR3: TGTGCCACCAGTGATGGACTAGGTGGCTACGAGCAGTACTTC. Translating it yields CATSDGLGGYEQYF.

The rearrangement joins TRBV29-1 to TRBJ1-1; D unresolved. CDR1 and CDR2 (germline): SQVTM, ANQGSEA. Deletions cut 5 bases from V and 1 base from J, with 11 bases between. The CDR3 sequence is 13 residues long. CDR3 in amino acids: CSVLTRTNTEAFF. The CDR3 coding sequence is TGCAGCGTTTTAACGCGCACGAACACTGAAGCTTTCTTT. The variable domain in full, completed from reference TRBV29-1 and TRBJ1-1, reads SAVISQKPSRDICQRGTSLTIQCQVDSQVTMMFWYRQQPGQSLTLIATANQGSEATYESGFVIDKFPISRPNLTFSTLTVSNMSPEDSSIYLCSVLTRTNTEAFFGQGTRLTVV.

Many counts were recorded for this clonotype. This chain joins TRBV3-1 and TRBJ2-5; TRBD2 matches at 7 bases. CDR1 LGHDT and CDR2 YNNKEL come from the germline V gene (reference sequence). The CDR3 is made up of 17 amino acids. The V gene end was trimmed by 8 bases and the J gene end by 2 bases; junction bases not matched to a gene: 17. CDR3 nucleotides: TGTGCCAGCGGGGAGGGGTTAGGAGGGACCCTACAAGAGACCCAGTACTTC. Translation gives CASGEGLGGTLQETQYF.

A word on this clonotype: A much larger clone is a single base away; this may be a read error. As the CDR3 is not closed by the conserved phenylalanine or tryptophan, this likely results from a read error. This chain joins TRBV24-1 and TRBJ2-2; a possible D gene is TRBD2 (5 bases). The germline CDR1 and CDR2 sequences are KGHDR and SFDVKD. V lost 0 bases and J 5 bases, leaving 9 bases between the germline ends. The CDR3 sequence is 15 residues long. The CDR3, as DNA: TGTGCCACCAGTGATTTGTATCCGGGAACCGGGGAGCTGTTTGTT. This gives the protein CATSDLYPGTGELFV.

This clonotype was recorded at least ten times. The genes are TRBV10-3 and TRBJ1-1; D might be TRBD1 (5 bases). The ends were cut back, 6 bases at V and 4 bases at J, with 12 bases in the middle. The CDR3 length is 13 residues. Germline values: CDR1 ENHRY, CDR2 SYGVKD. DNA for the CDR3: TGTGCCATCAGCAATACAGGTTCCACTGAAGCTTTCTTT. The encoded protein is CAISNTGSTEAFF.

This clonotype was recorded at least ten times. V and J are TRBV9 and TRBJ2-7, with TRBD2 identical over 13 bases. Germline CDR1 SGDLS, CDR2 YYNGEE. Losses at the gene ends were 4 bases for V and 2 bases for J; bases not matched to a gene: 3. The CDR3 consists of 15 residues. The CDR3, as DNA: TGTGCCAGCAGCAGAGGGACTAGCGGGGCCTACGAGCAGTACTTC. This encodes CASSRGTSGAYEQYF. Combining the CDR3 with reference TRBV9 and TRBJ2-7 gives the whole variable domain DSGVTQTPKHLITATGQRVTLRCSPRSGDLSVYWYQQSLDQGLQFLIQYYNGEERAKGNILERFSAQQFPDLHSELNLSSLELGDSALYFCASSRGTSGAYEQYFGPGTRLTVT.

This clonotype was seen many times. The chain is built from TRBV29-1 and TRBJ2-7, with 8 bases that match TRBD2. CDR1 is SQVTM, CDR2 ANQGSEA, per germline. Unmatched junction bases numbered 9, after V lost 7 bases and J lost 4 bases. The CDR3 consists of 13 residues. The CDR3, as DNA: TGCAGCGCCACGGTAGCGGGAACTTACGAGCAGTACTTC. Its protein is CSATVAGTYEQYF.

This clonotype has just a few counts. The V gene is TRBV4-1, the J gene TRBJ2-7; no clear D gene. The CDR3 contains 14 residues. Germline lookup yields CDR1 MGHRA and CDR2 YSYEKL. V dropped 0 bases and J dropped 3 bases, with 9 bases sitting between them. Written as DNA, the CDR3 is TGCGCCAGCAGCCAAGATCACACCTTCTACGAGCAGTACTTC. Translating it yields CASSQDHTFYEQYF.

V and J are TRBV12-3 or TRBV12-4 and TRBJ1-5, with TRBD1 identical over 8 bases. The CDR3 length is 16 residues. V shed 2 bases, J shed 7 bases, and the junction held 10 bases outside the gene matches. In nucleotides, the CDR3 is TGTGCCAGCAGTTTATCACGCAGGGGGCTAGGACAGCCCCAGCATTTT. Its protein product is CASSLSRRGLGQPQHF.

The table lists this clonotype with many counts. This sequence joins TRBV6-2 or TRBV6-3 and TRBJ2-7, with TRBD2 matching 8 bases. The V gene end was trimmed by 6 bases and the J gene end by 7 bases; junction bases not matched to a gene: 17. The CDR3 sequence is 16 residues long. CDR1 is MNHEY and CDR2 is SVGEGT in the germline V gene. CDR3 amino acids: CASSPAAREGLGEQYF. The CDR3 DNA follows: TGTGCCAGCAGCCCCGCCGCTCGGGAGGGCCTGGGGGAGCAGTACTTC.

As to this clonotype: Just one base apart from a much larger clone, this may be a read error. The genes are TRBV28 and TRBJ2-5; the match to TRBD2 covers 14 bases. The CDR3 consists of 18 residues. Germline CDR1 reads MDHEN; CDR2 reads SYDVKM. In nucleotides, the CDR3 is TGCGCCAGCAGCCAAGGGGTCCCGGGACTAGCGGGAGAAGGGACCCAGTACTTC. This gives the protein CASSQGVPGLAGEGTQYF. Looking up the rest from reference TRBV28 and TRBJ2-5 gives the full variable domain: DVKVTQSSRYLVKRTGEKVFLECVQDMDHENMFWYRQDPGLGLRLIYFSYDVKMKEKGDIPEGYSVSREKKERFSLILESASTNQTSMYLCASSQGVPGLAGEGTQYFGPGTRLLVL.

This clonotype showed up many times. This sequence joins TRBV28 and TRBJ1-5; TRBD1 agrees at 10 bases. Germline CDR1 and CDR2: MDHEN and SYDVKM. The CDR3 consists of 17 residues. The V and J ends lost 7 bases and 1 base, in that order; junction bases with no gene match: 10. The CDR3 DNA reads as TGTGCCAGCATTCCCTTGGTGGACAGGGGGAGCAATCAGCCCCAGCATTTT. It specifies CASIPLVDRGSNQPQHF.

This clonotype was found many times. The V and J genes are TRBV6-4 and TRBJ1-1, with D unclear. Germline CDR1 is MRHNA and CDR2 is SNTAGT. Trimming took off 4 bases at V and 1 base at J, with 7 bases between the two ends. CDR3 length: 13 amino acids. The CDR3 spells CASSVERNTEAFF. In DNA form, the CDR3 reads TGTGCCAGCAGTGTTGAGAGGAACACTGAAGCTTTCTTT.

In its sample, this clonotype was seen many times. The chain has TRBV18 and TRBJ2-7; D is possibly TRBD2 (6 bases). The CDR3 extends over 14 amino acids. Trimming pared 1 base from V and 3 bases from J, leaving 10 bases between. Germline assignment: CDR1 KGHSH and CDR2 LQKENI. CDR3 residues: CASSPRGTDYEQYF. CDR3 DNA: TGTGCCAGCTCACCACGGGGGACTGACTACGAGCAGTACTTC.

This clonotype was found many times. This chain uses TRBV18 with TRBJ2-5; D uncertain. Trimming took off 2 bases at V and 5 bases at J, with 3 bases between the two ends. The germline gives CDR1 KGHSH, CDR2 LQKENI. The CDR3 totals 11 residues. The CDR3 here is CASSPEETQYF. The CDR3 DNA reads as TGTGCCAGCTCACCAGAGGAGACCCAGTACTTC. The variable domain in full, completed from reference TRBV18 and TRBJ2-5, reads NAGVMQNPRHLVRRRGQEARLRCSPMKGHSHVYWYRQLPEEGLKFMVYLQKENIIDESGMPKERFSAEFPKEGPSILRIQQVVRGDSAAYFCASSPEETQYFGPGTRLLVL.

The table lists this clonotype with many counts. The CDR3 sequence is CASSLGVVRYEQYF. CDR3 nucleotides: TGTGCCAGCAGCCTAGGGGTCGTCCGATACGAGCAGTACTTC. The V gene is TRBV7-2, the J gene TRBJ2-7; possible D gene TRBD1, 5 bases. CDR1 is SGHTA and CDR2 is FQGNSA in the germline V gene. The CDR3 has 14 residues. Trimming left V 5 bases short and J 4 bases short, with 15 bases between.

This chain joins TRBV9 and TRBJ2-7; weak D call: TRBD2 (5 bases). Deletions cut 0 bases from V and 0 bases from J, with 10 bases between. Germline V gene lookup returns CDR1 SGDLS and CDR2 YYNGEE. This CDR3 has 15 residues. DNA of the CDR3: TGTGCCAGCAGCGTAGGGGGAGATAGCTCCTACGAGCAGTACTTC. Translated, it gives CASSVGGDSSYEQYF. The variable domain in full, with the rest retrieved from reference TRBV9 and TRBJ2-7, is DSGVTQTPKHLITATGQRVTLRCSPRSGDLSVYWYQQSLDQGLQFLIQYYNGEERAKGNILERFSAQQFPDLHSELNLSSLELGDSALYFCASSVGGDSSYEQYFGPGTRLTVT.

This clonotype appeared many times. J is TRBJ2-5 and V is TRBV18; the match to TRBD2 covers 7 bases. V lost 3 bases, J lost 3 bases, and 4 bases stayed unmatched. This CDR3 has 14 residues. Looked up from germline, CDR1 is KGHSH and CDR2 is LQKENI. CDR3 amino acids: CASSPLGGKETQYF. The DNA of the CDR3 is TGTGCCAGCTCACCTCTCGGGGGGAAAGAGACCCAGTACTTC.

This clonotype has at least ten counts. The rearrangement uses TRBV10-3 and TRBJ2-7, with 11 bases identical to TRBD2. Germline V gene lookup returns CDR1 ENHRY and CDR2 SYGVKD. Unmatched junction bases numbered 3, after V lost 6 bases and J lost 2 bases. This CDR3 contains 14 residues. The CDR3 DNA reads TGTGCCATCAGGGCTAGCGGGGGGACCTACGAGCAGTACTTC. Protein: CAIRASGGTYEQYF.

The chain is built from TRBV4-1 and TRBJ1-1; D not certain. Per germline, CDR1 MGHRA and CDR2 YSYEKL. The CDR3 runs to 14 residues. V dropped 0 bases and J dropped 7 bases, with 12 bases sitting between them. In nucleotides, the CDR3 is TGCGCCAGCAGCCAAGAGGACGGATCAGGTGAAGCTTTCTTT. Translated, it gives CASSQEDGSGEAFF.

This clonotype was picked up one time. Being one base from a much bigger clone, this may be a read error. This rearrangement joins TRBV12-3 or TRBV12-4 to TRBJ2-3; 8 bases agree with TRBD2. V lost 3 bases, J lost 5 bases, and 10 bases stayed unmatched. The CDR3 runs to 16 residues. The CDR3 nucleotides are TGTGCCAGCAGTTTGGTGGTCGGGGGGGGCGGAGATACGCAGTATTTT. Its translation: CASSLVVGGGGDTQYF.

CDR3 bases: TGTGCCAGCTCGCAACAGGGGTTTGGAAACACCATATATTTT. Protein: CASSQQGFGNTIYF. The chain joins TRBV18 to TRBJ1-3; 7 bases match TRBD1. The CDR3 contains 14 residues. V lost 6 bases and J lost 3; bases outside the gene matches: 5. Germline CDR1 is KGHSH and CDR2 is LQKENI.

The rearrangement joins TRBV12-3 or TRBV12-4 to TRBJ2-5; D is undetermined. The CDR3 length is 14 residues. Trimming pared 3 bases from V and 5 bases from J, leaving 13 bases between. CDR3 nucleotide sequence: TGTGCCAGCAGTTTCGCCTACCCCGGTGAGACCCAGTACTTC. Translation gives CASSFAYPGETQYF.

This clonotype was observed many times. V and J are TRBV6-1 and TRBJ2-5; 9 bases fit TRBD1. This CDR3 has 16 amino acids. Losses at the gene ends were 8 bases for V and 5 bases for J; bases not matched to a gene: 15. CDR1 and CDR2 (germline): MNHNS, SASEGT. In DNA, the CDR3 is TGTGCCAGCCGGACAGATAAACAGGGGGCCGGGGAGACCCAGTACTTC. Residues: CASRTDKQGAGETQYF.